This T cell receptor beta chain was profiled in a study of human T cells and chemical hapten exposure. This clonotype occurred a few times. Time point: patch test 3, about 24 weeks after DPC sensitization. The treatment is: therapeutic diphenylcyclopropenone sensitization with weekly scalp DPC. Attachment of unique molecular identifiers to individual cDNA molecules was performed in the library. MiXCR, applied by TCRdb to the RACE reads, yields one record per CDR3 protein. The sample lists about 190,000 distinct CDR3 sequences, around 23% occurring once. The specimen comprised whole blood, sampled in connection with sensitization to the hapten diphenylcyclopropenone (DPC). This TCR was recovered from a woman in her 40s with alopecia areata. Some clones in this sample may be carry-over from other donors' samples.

In DNA form, the CDR3 reads TGTGCCAGCTCCCTGTGGGGTTGGGGGGCCAACGTCCTGACTTTC. Residues: CASSLWGWGANVLTF. The V and J genes are TRBV6-2 or TRBV6-3 and TRBJ2-6; no definite D call. The CDR3 consists of 15 residues. Germline-derived CDR1 and CDR2 are MNHEY and SVGEGT. V was trimmed by 8 bases and J by 4 bases, leaving 15 bases between them.